The 15 T cell receptor beta chains presented below share a single source sample, sequenced in a study of shared T cell receptors in the human thymus. Sequencing was performed with immunoSEQ multiplex PCR; in TCRdb, only in-frame clones are kept and a portion is missing. The sample lists about 380,000 clones, around 93% occurring once. Specimen: thymocytes. The receptor set was obtained from a human donor.

The V gene is TRBV6-5, the J gene TRBJ2-7, with D possibly being TRBD2 (5 bases). The CDR3 is 14 residues long. The germline V gene encodes CDR1 MNHEY and CDR2 SVGAGI. Trimming cost V 0 bases and J 5 bases, with 11 bases left between them. The CDR3 is CASSYSWRNHEQYF. The CDR3 nucleotides are TGTGCCAGCAGTTACTCTTGGAGGAACCACGAGCAGTACTTC.

V gene TRBV9 combines with J gene TRBJ1-2; TRBD1 aligns across 9 bases. The germline gives CDR1 SGDLS, CDR2 YYNGEE. V lost 1 base, J lost 13 bases, and 5 bases stayed unmatched. The CDR3 has 12 amino acids. The DNA of the CDR3 is TGTGCCAGCAGCGTACTTACAGGGGGCGGCACCTTC. Translation: CASSVLTGGGTF.

The rearrangement uses TRBV4-3 and TRBJ1-3; D gene ambiguous. CDR3 length: 16 amino acids. Germline V gene sequence: CDR1 LGHNA, CDR2 YSLEER. V was cut by 1 base and J by 4 bases, with 14 bases left in between. The CDR3 is CASSQVPPEIGNTIYF. CDR3 nucleotides: TGCGCCAGCAGCCAAGTCCCCCCAGAGATAGGAAACACCATATATTTT.

The rearrangement uses TRBV28 and TRBJ2-1; 8 positions match TRBD1. Germline CDR1 is MDHEN and CDR2 is SYDVKM. This CDR3 spans 14 amino acids. V gave up 2 bases and J gave up 7 bases; unmatched junction bases: 4. The DNA of the CDR3 is TGTGCCAGCAGTTTAGGGACAGGACCAAATGAGCAGTTCTTC. It translates to CASSLGTGPNEQFF. The full variable domain, in which reference TRBV28 and TRBJ2-1 provide the parts outside the CDR3, is DVKVTQSSRYLVKRTGEKVFLECVQDMDHENMFWYRQDPGLGLRLIYFSYDVKMKEKGDIPEGYSVSREKKERFSLILESASTNQTSMYLCASSLGTGPNEQFFGPGTRLTVL.

This chain connects TRBV5-6 to TRBJ1-1; D call uncertain. This CDR3 region has 14 residues. CDR1 SGHDT and CDR2 YYEEEE come from the germline V gene. Trimming took off 1 base at V and 3 bases at J, with 10 bases between the two ends. The CDR3 sequence is CASSLSRPHTEAFF. CDR3 coding DNA: TGTGCCAGCAGCTTGTCCAGGCCACACACTGAAGCTTTCTTT.

In the case of this clone: One junction end does not reproduce the germline sequence, and a read error may be involved. This chain links TRBV27 with TRBJ2-7, with 7 bases fitting TRBD1. Germline V gives CDR1 MNHEY, CDR2 SMNVEV (reference sequence). The CDR3 extends over 14 amino acids. The CDR3 loop reads CASSSGQFTYAQYF. The DNA of the CDR3 is TGTGCCAGCAGTTCGGGACAGTTCACCTACGCGCAGTACTTC.

The chain has TRBV5-4 and TRBJ2-2, with TRBD1 matching 10 bases. Trimming cost V 4 bases and J 6 bases; bases outside gene matches: 12. The CDR3 consists of 17 residues. Looked up from germline, CDR1 is SGHNT and CDR2 is YYREEE (reference sequence). The CDR3: CASSPLRDRGFPGELFF. The CDR3 nucleotides read TGTGCCAGCAGCCCCCTCCGGGACAGGGGTTTTCCCGGGGAGCTGTTTTTT.

The chain has TRBV28 and TRBJ1-4; no reliable D call. The germline V and J ends were trimmed by 2 bases and 8 bases, with 6 bases remaining between them. The CDR3 is 12 residues long. Per germline, CDR1 MDHEN and CDR2 SYDVKM. CDR3 sequence reads: CASSLRWEKLFF. The CDR3 region has the DNA TGTGCCAGCAGTTTAAGATGGGAAAAACTGTTTTTT. The full variable domain, rest sourced from reference TRBV28 and TRBJ1-4, is DVKVTQSSRYLVKRTGEKVFLECVQDMDHENMFWYRQDPGLGLRLIYFSYDVKMKEKGDIPEGYSVSREKKERFSLILESASTNQTSMYLCASSLRWEKLFFGSGTQLSVL.

The chain joins TRBV18 to TRBJ2-1; D gene ambiguous. The V end was cut by 2 bases, the J end by 9 bases, with 11 bases between. This CDR3 comprises 13 residues. Germline loops: CDR1 KGHSH, CDR2 LQKENI. The CDR3 here is CASSPLKDVEQFF. In DNA, the CDR3 is TGTGCCAGCTCACCATTGAAGGACGTTGAGCAGTTCTTC.

V usage is TRBV28 and J usage is TRBJ1-5, with 7 bases fitting TRBD1. The ends lost 4 bases at V and 3 bases at J; junction bases unmatched: 9. Germline V gene data show CDR1 as MDHEN and CDR2 as SYDVKM. This CDR3 has 16 residues. The CDR3 DNA is TGTGCCAGCAGTTCCGCCGACAGGGAAAACAATCAGCCCCAGCATTTT. Protein sequence: CASSSADRENNQPQHF. The full variable domain, in which reference TRBV28 and TRBJ1-5 provide the parts outside the CDR3, is DVKVTQSSRYLVKRTGEKVFLECVQDMDHENMFWYRQDPGLGLRLIYFSYDVKMKEKGDIPEGYSVSREKKERFSLILESASTNQTSMYLCASSSADRENNQPQHFGDGTRLSIL.

This clone has just one count. The J gene is TRBJ2-1, the V gene TRBV6-5; D might be TRBD2 (5 bases). Germline V gives CDR1 MNHEY, CDR2 SVGAGI. The V end lost 5 bases, the J end lost 7 bases, and 12 bases lay between the germline ends. CDR3 size: 13 residues. CDR3 coding DNA: TGTGCCAGCAGTCCCCAGCGAGGGAATGAGCAGTTCTTC. Amino acids: CASSPQRGNEQFF.

The rearrangement links TRBV5-6 to TRBJ1-5, with D possibly TRBD1 on 6 matching bases. V was cut by 0 bases and J by 2 bases, with 15 bases left in between. The germline gives CDR1 SGHDT, CDR2 YYEEEE. The CDR3 is 17 amino acids. CDR3 protein: CASSLALGGVRNQPQHF. CDR3 nucleotides: TGTGCCAGCAGCTTGGCCTTAGGGGGGGTACGCAATCAGCCCCAGCATTTT.

The chain recombines TRBV11-3 with TRBJ2-7; no definite D call. Germline CDR1 is SGHNT and CDR2 is YENEEA. Trimming removed 2 bases from V and 3 bases from J, with 11 bases in between. CDR3 length equals 14 residues. Here the CDR3 reads CASSLWAAYYEQYF. CDR3 bases: TGTGCCAGCAGCTTATGGGCGGCTTACTACGAGCAGTACTTC.

The chain couples TRBV10-3 to TRBJ1-3; 9 bases are a match to TRBD1. V was clipped by 0 bases and J by 5 bases; unmatched bases: 8. CDR1 is ENHRY and CDR2 is SYGVKD in the germline V gene. The CDR3 is 17 residues long. For the CDR3, the DNA is TGTGCCATCAGTGAGTCTGGACAGGGGAGCTGGAGAAACACCATATATTTT. It specifies CAISESGQGSWRNTIYF.

This sequence joins TRBV27 and TRBJ2-3; 9 bases fit TRBD2. This CDR3 region has 15 residues. Losses at the gene ends were 8 bases for V and 8 bases for J; bases not matched to a gene: 14. Germline V gene data show CDR1 as MNHEY and CDR2 as SMNVEV (reference sequence). The CDR3 here is CASALGGLAPATQYF. The CDR3 DNA is TGTGCCAGCGCATTAGGGGGACTAGCCCCTGCTACGCAGTATTTT.